These T cell receptor beta chains were read from a single sample in a study of blood T cell repertoires in COVID-19. This table comes from immunoSEQ multiplex PCR, and its TCRdb copy is limited to in-frame clones, with some not included. The profile shows tens of thousands of clones, approximately 84% of them singletons. Sequencing used peripheral blood. These receptor sequences come from a man aged 65 to 79 with active COVID-19. The conserved cysteine and the conserved F or W are not part of the CDR3 here. The D gene is left open where the match is weak. Clone size is not always given. Where it is, it says once, few, many or a class for expanded clones.

d_call: .
v_call: TRBV4-3
clone_size: few
cdr3_aa: ASSQEVGSNYEQY

d_call: .
v_call: TRBV7-2
clone_size: .
cdr3_aa: ASSPVVSVYEQY

d_call: .
v_call: TRBV5-6
clone_size: .
cdr3_aa: ASSLRGGSGPVEQF

d_call: .
v_call: TRBV4-3
clone_size: .
cdr3_aa: ASSPRIKDEQY

d_call: TRBD1
v_call: TRBV5-1
clone_size: once
cdr3_aa: ASSTGTVGYEQY

d_call: TRBD2
v_call: TRBV4-2
clone_size: .
cdr3_aa: ASSQGGGETQY

d_call: .
v_call: TRBV7-2
clone_size: .
cdr3_aa: ASSLARTGNTIY

d_call: TRBD2
v_call: TRBV30
clone_size: .
cdr3_aa: AWSDLAGGYNEQF

d_call: TRBD2
v_call: TRBV30
clone_size: .
cdr3_aa: AWSGTEGGPGETQY

d_call: TRBD2
v_call: TRBV5-4
clone_size: .
cdr3_aa: ASSFLTSARDEQF

d_call: TRBD1
v_call: TRBV28
clone_size: few
cdr3_aa: ASSLRDRGRIGYT

d_call: .
v_call: TRBV18
clone_size: .
cdr3_aa: ASSAPGSTRGNEQF

d_call: TRBD1
v_call: TRBV7-9
clone_size: .
cdr3_aa: ASSPGQGKGNQPQH

d_call: TRBD2
v_call: TRBV5-1
clone_size: .
cdr3_aa: ASSLGLAGDSDTQY

d_call: .
v_call: TRBV19
clone_size: .
cdr3_aa: ASSAQGAKNIQY

d_call: .
v_call: TRBV19
clone_size: .
cdr3_aa: ASSNLYSGANEQY

d_call: TRBD2
v_call: TRBV20-1
clone_size: .
cdr3_aa: SASNYPIGTSGSRETQY

d_call: TRBD1
v_call: TRBV6-1
clone_size: few
cdr3_aa: ASSEDRGPEAF

d_call: TRBD2
v_call: TRBV7-3
clone_size: few
cdr3_aa: ASSFLRPSGGRTGELF

d_call: TRBD1
v_call: TRBV28
clone_size: .
cdr3_aa: ASSPPGQIYYEQY

d_call: TRBD2
v_call: TRBV19
clone_size: .
cdr3_aa: ASSHTSGHTDTQY

d_call: TRBD1
v_call: TRBV6-5
clone_size: few
cdr3_aa: ASSYSSGQGATEAF

d_call: .
v_call: TRBV5-8
clone_size: .
cdr3_aa: ASSLRDWSYEQY

d_call: .
v_call: TRBV12-3/TRBV12-4
clone_size: .
cdr3_aa: ASSFGALVYT

d_call: TRBD2
v_call: TRBV7-2
clone_size: .
cdr3_aa: ASSPTSGRYNEQF

d_call: .
v_call: TRBV27
clone_size: .
cdr3_aa: ASSLFPLGTGQTYEQY

d_call: TRBD1
v_call: TRBV5-4
clone_size: .
cdr3_aa: ASSLAPGQGRTGELF

d_call: TRBD2
v_call: TRBV7-2
clone_size: .
cdr3_aa: ASSRTSGTENIQY

d_call: .
v_call: TRBV6-5
clone_size: .
cdr3_aa: ASSYRRDSEWQY

d_call: .
v_call: TRBV4-1
clone_size: few
cdr3_aa: ASSPAGQGNQPQH

d_call: .
v_call: TRBV13
clone_size: .
cdr3_aa: ASSSTGDSETQY

d_call: .
v_call: TRBV4-3
clone_size: .
cdr3_aa: ASSQEASSRELF

d_call: .
v_call: TRBV4-2
clone_size: .
cdr3_aa: ASMVSGNEKLF

d_call: .
v_call: TRBV9
clone_size: .
cdr3_aa: ASSVSGPSTEAF

d_call: .
v_call: TRBV3-1/TRBV3-2
clone_size: .
cdr3_aa: ASSREDTPIYGYT

d_call: .
v_call: TRBV7-2
clone_size: .
cdr3_aa: ASSLGSGVVADTQY

d_call: .
v_call: TRBV7-9
clone_size: .
cdr3_aa: ASSPGLALNEQY

d_call: .
v_call: TRBV21-1
clone_size: .
cdr3_aa: ASSPMGIFGYT

d_call: TRBD2
v_call: TRBV7-2
clone_size: .
cdr3_aa: ASSPTRTSGGNNEQF

d_call: TRBD1
v_call: TRBV18
clone_size: .
cdr3_aa: ASSPGRGETQY

d_call: .
v_call: TRBV5-1
clone_size: .
cdr3_aa: ASRLVSYNEQF

d_call: TRBD1
v_call: TRBV30
clone_size: once
cdr3_aa: AWTGQGAIGQY

d_call: .
v_call: TRBV6-5
clone_size: .
cdr3_aa: ASRDFPEGGYRQY

d_call: .
v_call: TRBV24-1
clone_size: .
cdr3_aa: ATSDHRDVDTQY

d_call: .
v_call: TRBV11-2
clone_size: few
cdr3_aa: ASSRSAGPVSGNTIY